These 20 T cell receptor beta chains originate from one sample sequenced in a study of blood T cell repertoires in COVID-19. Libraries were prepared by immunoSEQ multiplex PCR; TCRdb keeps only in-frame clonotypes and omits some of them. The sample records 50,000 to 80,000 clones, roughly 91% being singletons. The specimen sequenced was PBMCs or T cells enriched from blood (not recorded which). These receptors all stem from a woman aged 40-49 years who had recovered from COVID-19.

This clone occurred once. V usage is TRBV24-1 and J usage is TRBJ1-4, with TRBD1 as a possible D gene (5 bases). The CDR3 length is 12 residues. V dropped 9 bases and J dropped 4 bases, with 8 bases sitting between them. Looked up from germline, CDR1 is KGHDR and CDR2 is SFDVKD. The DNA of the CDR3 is TGTGCCACCGGGGCGAGTAATGAAAAACTGTTTTTT. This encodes CATGASNEKLFF.

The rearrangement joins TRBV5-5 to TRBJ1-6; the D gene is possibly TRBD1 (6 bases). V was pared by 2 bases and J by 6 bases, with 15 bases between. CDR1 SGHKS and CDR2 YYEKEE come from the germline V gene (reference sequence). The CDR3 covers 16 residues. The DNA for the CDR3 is TGTGCCAGCAGCTTTGATAGGACAGAATTTAATTCACCCCTCCACTTT. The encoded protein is CASSFDRTEFNSPLHF.

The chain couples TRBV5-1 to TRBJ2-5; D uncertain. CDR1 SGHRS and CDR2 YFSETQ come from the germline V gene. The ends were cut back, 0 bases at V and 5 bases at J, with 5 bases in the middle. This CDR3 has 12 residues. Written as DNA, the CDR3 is TGCGCCAGCAGCTTGGCGTTGGAGACCCAGTACTTC. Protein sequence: CASSLALETQYF.

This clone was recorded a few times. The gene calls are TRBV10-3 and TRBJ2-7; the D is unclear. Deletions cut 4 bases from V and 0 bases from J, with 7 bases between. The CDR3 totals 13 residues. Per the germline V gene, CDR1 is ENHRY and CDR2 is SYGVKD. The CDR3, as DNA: TGTGCCATCAGTGGGGCAGTCTCCTACGAGCAGTACTTC. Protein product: CAISGAVSYEQYF.

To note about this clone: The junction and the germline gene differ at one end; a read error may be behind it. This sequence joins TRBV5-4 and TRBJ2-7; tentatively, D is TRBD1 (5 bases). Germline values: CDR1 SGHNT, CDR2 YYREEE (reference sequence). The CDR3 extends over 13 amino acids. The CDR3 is CASSHNTGLERSF. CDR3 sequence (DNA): TGTGCCAGCAGCCATAATACAGGCTTAGAGCGCTCCTTC. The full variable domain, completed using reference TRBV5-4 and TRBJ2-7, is ETGVTQSPTHLIKTRGQQVTLRCSSQSGHNTVSWYQQALGQGPQFIFQYYREEENGRGNFPPRFSGLQFPNYSSELNVNALELDDSALYLCASSHNTGLERSFGPGTRLTVT.

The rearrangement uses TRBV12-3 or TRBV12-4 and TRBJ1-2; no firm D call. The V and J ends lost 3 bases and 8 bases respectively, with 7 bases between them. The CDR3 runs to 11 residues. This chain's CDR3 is CASSFGGGYTF. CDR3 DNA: TGTGCCAGCAGTTTCGGAGGGGGCTACACCTTC.

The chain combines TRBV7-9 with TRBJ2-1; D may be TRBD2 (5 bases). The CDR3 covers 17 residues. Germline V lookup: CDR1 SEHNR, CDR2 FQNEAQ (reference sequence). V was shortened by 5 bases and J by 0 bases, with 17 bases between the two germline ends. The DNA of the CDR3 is TGTGCCAGCAGCCCCCCCCCTGAGGGTCTCTCCTACAATGAGCAGTTCTTC. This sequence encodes CASSPPPEGLSYNEQFF.

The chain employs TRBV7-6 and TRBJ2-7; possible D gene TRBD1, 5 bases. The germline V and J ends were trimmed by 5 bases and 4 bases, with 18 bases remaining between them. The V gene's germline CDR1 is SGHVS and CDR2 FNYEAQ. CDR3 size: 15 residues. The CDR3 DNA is TGTGCCAGCAGCACCTACAGGCCCCGAGGTTACGAGCAGTACTTC. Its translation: CASSTYRPRGYEQYF.

The CDR3 nucleotides read TGTGCCAGCTCCTCGTATCAGGGGTTGACTGAAGCTTTCTTT. Translation: CASSSYQGLTEAFF. The chain couples TRBV18 to TRBJ1-1, with D maybe TRBD1 (6 bases). Trimming cost V 6 bases and J 5 bases, with 16 bases left between them. The germline V gene has CDR1 KGHSH and CDR2 LQKENI. The CDR3 loop spans 14 amino acids.

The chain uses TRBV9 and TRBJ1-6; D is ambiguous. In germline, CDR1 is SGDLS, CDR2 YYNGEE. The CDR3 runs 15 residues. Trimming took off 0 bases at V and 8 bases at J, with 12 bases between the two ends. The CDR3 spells CASSVAALGDSPLHF. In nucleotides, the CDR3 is TGTGCCAGCAGCGTAGCAGCCCTCGGAGATTCACCCCTCCACTTT.

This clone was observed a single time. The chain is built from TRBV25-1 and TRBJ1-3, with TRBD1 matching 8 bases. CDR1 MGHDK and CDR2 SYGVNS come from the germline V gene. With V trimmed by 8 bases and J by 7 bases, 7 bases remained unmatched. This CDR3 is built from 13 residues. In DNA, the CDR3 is TGTGCCAGCCGGGGACAGGAGTGGAACACCATATATTTT. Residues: CASRGQEWNTIYF.

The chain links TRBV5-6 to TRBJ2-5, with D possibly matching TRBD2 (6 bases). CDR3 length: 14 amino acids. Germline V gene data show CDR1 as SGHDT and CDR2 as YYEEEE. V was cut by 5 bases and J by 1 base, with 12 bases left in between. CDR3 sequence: CASSLLAFQETQYF. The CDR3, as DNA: TGTGCCAGCAGTCTACTAGCCTTCCAAGAGACCCAGTACTTC. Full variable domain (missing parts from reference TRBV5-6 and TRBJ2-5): DAGVTQSPTHLIKTRGQQVTLRCSPKSGHDTVSWYQQALGQGPQFIFQYYEEEERQRGNFPDRFSGHQFPNYSSELNVNALLLGDSALYLCASSLLAFQETQYFGPGTRLLVL.

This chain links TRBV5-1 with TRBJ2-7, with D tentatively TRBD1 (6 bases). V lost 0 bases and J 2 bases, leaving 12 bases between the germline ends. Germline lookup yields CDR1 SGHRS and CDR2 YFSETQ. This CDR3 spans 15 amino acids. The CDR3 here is CASSLGTGNAYEQYF. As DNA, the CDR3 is TGCGCCAGCAGCTTGGGTACAGGGAATGCCTACGAGCAGTACTTC.

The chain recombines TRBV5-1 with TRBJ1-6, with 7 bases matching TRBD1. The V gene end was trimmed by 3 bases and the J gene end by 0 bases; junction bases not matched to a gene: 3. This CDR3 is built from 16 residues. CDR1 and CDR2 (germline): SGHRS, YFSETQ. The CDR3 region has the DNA TGCGCCAGCAGCTGGGGGGACAGCTCCTATAATTCACCCCTCCACTTT. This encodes CASSWGDSSYNSPLHF.

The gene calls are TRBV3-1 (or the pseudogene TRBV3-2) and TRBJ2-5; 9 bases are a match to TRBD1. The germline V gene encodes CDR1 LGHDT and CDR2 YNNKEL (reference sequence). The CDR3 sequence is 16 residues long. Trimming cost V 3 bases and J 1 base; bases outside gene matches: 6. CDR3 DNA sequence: TGTGCCAGCAGCCACCCCACACAGGGGGCCCAAGAGACCCAGTACTTC. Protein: CASSHPTQGAQETQYF.

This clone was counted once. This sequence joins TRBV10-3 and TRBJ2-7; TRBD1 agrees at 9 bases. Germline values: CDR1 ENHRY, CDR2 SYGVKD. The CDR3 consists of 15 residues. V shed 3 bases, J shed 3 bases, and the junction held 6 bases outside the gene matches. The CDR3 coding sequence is TGTGCCATCAGTGAAGGAACAGGGGGCTTCTACGAGCAGTACTTC. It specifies CAISEGTGGFYEQYF.

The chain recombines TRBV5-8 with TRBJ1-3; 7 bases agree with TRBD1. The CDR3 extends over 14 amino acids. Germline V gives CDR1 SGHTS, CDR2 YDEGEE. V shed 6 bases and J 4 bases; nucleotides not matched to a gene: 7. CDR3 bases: TGTGCCAGCAATATGGGACAGAACGGAAACACCATATATTTT. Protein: CASNMGQNGNTIYF.

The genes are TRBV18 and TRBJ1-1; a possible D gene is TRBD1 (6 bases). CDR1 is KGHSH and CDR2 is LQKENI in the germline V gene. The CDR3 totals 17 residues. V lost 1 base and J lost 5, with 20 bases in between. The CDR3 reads CASSPQGGVIGKTEAFF. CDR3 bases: TGTGCCAGCTCACCACAGGGGGGGGTGATCGGAAAAACTGAAGCTTTCTTT.

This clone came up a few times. This CDR3 reads CASSPNGGGTEAFF. CDR3 sequence (DNA): TGTGCCAGCTCACCGAATGGGGGGGGAACTGAAGCTTTCTTT. The genes are TRBV18 and TRBJ1-1; D is perhaps TRBD1 (5 bases). V gave up 3 bases and J gave up 5 bases, with 13 bases separating them. The CDR3 is 14 amino acids. Germline CDR1 is KGHSH and CDR2 is LQKENI.

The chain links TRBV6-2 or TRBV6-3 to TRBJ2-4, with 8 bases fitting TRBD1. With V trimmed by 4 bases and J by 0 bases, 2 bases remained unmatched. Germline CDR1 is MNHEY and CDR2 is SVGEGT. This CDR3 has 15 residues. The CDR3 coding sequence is TGTGCCAGCAGTTTCAGGGGGCTAGCCAAAAACATTCAGTACTTC. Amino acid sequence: CASSFRGLAKNIQYF.